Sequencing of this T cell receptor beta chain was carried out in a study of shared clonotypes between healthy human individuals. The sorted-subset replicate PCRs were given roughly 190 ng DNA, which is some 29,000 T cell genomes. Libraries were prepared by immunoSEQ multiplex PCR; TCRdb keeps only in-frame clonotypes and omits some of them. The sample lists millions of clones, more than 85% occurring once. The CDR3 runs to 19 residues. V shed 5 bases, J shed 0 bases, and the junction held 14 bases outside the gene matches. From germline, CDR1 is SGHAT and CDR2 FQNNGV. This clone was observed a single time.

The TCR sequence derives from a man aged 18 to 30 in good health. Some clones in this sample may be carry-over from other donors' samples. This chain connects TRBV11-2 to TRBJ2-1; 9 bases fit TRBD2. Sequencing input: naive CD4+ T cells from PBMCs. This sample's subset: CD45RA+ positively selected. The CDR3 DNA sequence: TGTGCCAGCAGCGGGGCGCTACTAGCGGGCAAAAGCTCCTACAATGAGCAGTTCTTC. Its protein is CASSGALLAGKSSYNEQFF. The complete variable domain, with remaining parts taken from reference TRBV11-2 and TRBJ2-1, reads EAGVAQSPRYKIIEKRQSVAFWCNPISGHATLYWYQQILGQGPKLLIQFQNNGVVDDSQLPKDRFSAERLKGVDSTLKIQPAKLEDSAVYLCASSGALLAGKSSYNEQFFGPGTRLTVL.